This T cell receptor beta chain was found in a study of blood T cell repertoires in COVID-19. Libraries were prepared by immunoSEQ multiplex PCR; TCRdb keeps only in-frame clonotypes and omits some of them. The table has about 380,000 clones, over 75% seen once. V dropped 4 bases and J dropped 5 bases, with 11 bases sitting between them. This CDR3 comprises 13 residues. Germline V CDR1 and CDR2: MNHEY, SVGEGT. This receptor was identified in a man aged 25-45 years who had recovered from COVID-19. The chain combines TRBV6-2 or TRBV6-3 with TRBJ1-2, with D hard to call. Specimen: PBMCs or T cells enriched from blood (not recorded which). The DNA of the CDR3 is TGTGCCAGCAGTTCCAGGAGGCAGTATGGCTACACCTTC. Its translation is CASSSRRQYGYTF.